Listed here are 27 T cell receptor beta chains from one sample, sequenced in a study of early stage breast cancer tumors. TCRdb's table, derived via immunoSEQ multiplex PCR, lists solely in-frame clones and lacks some. The sample holds 10,000 or so clones; 71% are singletons and the top ten take approximately 17%. Sequencing used normal breast tissue next to the tumor. The receptors originated from a person aged 60 to 70 with breast cancer.

This clone is a singleton in its sample. This chain joins TRBV7-2 and TRBJ2-7; a weak D match, TRBD2 (6 bases). CDR1 and CDR2 from the germline V gene are SGHTA and FQGNSA. The CDR3 contains 13 residues. Deletions cut 6 bases from V and 6 bases from J, with 15 bases between. The CDR3 loop is CASRQTWRGEQYF. The CDR3 DNA reads TGTGCCAGCAGACAGACATGGAGGGGCGAGCAGTACTTC.

The chain couples TRBV21-1 to TRBJ2-7; TRBD1, the D gene given by the table, was not confirmed from the DNA. TRBV21-1 is a pseudogene locus. The CDR3 covers 14 residues. CDR3 DNA sequence: TGTGCCAGCAGCTCTACGGACAGGGCTCATGAGCAGTACTTC. Translation gives CASSSTDRAHEQYF.

In its sample, this clone was seen a few times. Here the CDR3 DNA reads TGTGCCAGCTCACCACGGGAGGGCGACGAGCAGTACTTC. Protein: CASSPREGDEQYF. This chain connects TRBV18 to TRBJ2-7; 7 bases line up with TRBD2. J was trimmed by 5 bases and V by 1 base; bases with no gene match: 2. From germline, CDR1 is KGHSH and CDR2 LQKENI. The CDR3 has 13 amino acids.

V and J are TRBV7-9 and TRBJ1-2, with 7 bases identical to TRBD1. The CDR3 extends over 13 amino acids. V was pared by 6 bases and J by 8 bases, with 9 bases of the junction left unmatched. CDR1 is SEHNR, CDR2 FQNEAQ, per germline (reference sequence). CDR3 bases: TGTGCCAGCAGTTTTCAGGGGGTCGGGGGCTACACCTTC. Encoded protein: CASSFQGVGGYTF.

The chain combines TRBV27 with TRBJ1-1, with D uncertain. V was cut by 5 bases and J by 3 bases, with 16 bases left in between. The CDR3 runs to 15 residues. The germline CDR1 and CDR2 sequences are MNHEY and SMNVEV (reference sequence). CDR3 in DNA: TGTGCCAGCAGTCCTTCCGGCCGCCGGGACACTGAAGCTTTCTTT. It codes for CASSPSGRRDTEAFF.

This clone was seen a handful of times. The rearrangement uses TRBV9 and TRBJ1-1, with a possible D match to TRBD1 (5 bases). The CDR3 loop spans 15 amino acids. CDR1 SGDLS and CDR2 YYNGEE come from the germline V gene. Trimming removed 2 bases from V and 1 base from J, with 12 bases in between. CDR3 bases: TGTGCCAGCAGCGTTGCGGGACGCACGAACACTGAAGCTTTCTTT. It translates to CASSVAGRTNTEAFF.

This clone is medium-sized by share. The chain links TRBV30 to TRBJ1-4, with TRBD1 matching 8 bases. The length of the CDR3 is 18 residues. After removal of 4 bases from V and 4 bases from J, the junction contained 17 bases not matched to a gene. CDR1 is GTSNPN and CDR2 is SVGIG in the germline V gene (reference sequence). CDR3 sequence reads: CAWNLNVLGQAINEKLFF. The DNA for the CDR3 is TGTGCCTGGAATCTAAACGTCTTGGGACAGGCGATTAATGAAAAACTGTTTTTT.

CDR3 amino acids: CASSQDLVPSTQYF. Here the CDR3 DNA reads TGCGCCAGCAGCCAAGATCTAGTGCCGTCGACCCAGTACTTC. J is TRBJ2-5 and V is TRBV4-1; D is unclear. This CDR3 has 14 amino acids. In germline, CDR1 is MGHRA, CDR2 YSYEKL. V was shortened by 0 bases and J by 7 bases, with 12 bases between the two germline ends.

This clone came up once. The chain links TRBV5-4 to TRBJ1-5; 8 nucleotides match TRBD1. The V and J ends lost 4 bases and 3 bases, in that order; junction bases with no gene match: 3. The CDR3 totals 14 residues. CDR1 is SGHNT and CDR2 is YYREEE in the germline V gene (reference sequence). CDR3 protein: CASSRQGSNQPQHF. CDR3 in DNA: TGTGCCAGCAGCCGACAGGGGTCCAATCAGCCCCAGCATTTT. The variable domain in full, completed from reference TRBV5-4 and TRBJ1-5, reads ETGVTQSPTHLIKTRGQQVTLRCSSQSGHNTVSWYQQALGQGPQFIFQYYREEENGRGNFPPRFSGLQFPNYSSELNVNALELDDSALYLCASSRQGSNQPQHFGDGTRLSIL.

There are a few counts of this clone. The chain employs TRBV28 and TRBJ2-1, with 9 bases fitting TRBD2. This CDR3 comprises 16 residues. Per germline, CDR1 MDHEN and CDR2 SYDVKM. V gave up 6 bases and J gave up 8 bases; unmatched junction bases: 14. DNA of the CDR3: TGTGCCAGCAGCCCTTCGGAGGGCGGGAGGGCCTATGAGCAGTTCTTC. This translates into CASSPSEGGRAYEQFF. Together with reference TRBV28 and TRBJ2-1, the CDR3 gives the full variable domain: DVKVTQSSRYLVKRTGEKVFLECVQDMDHENMFWYRQDPGLGLRLIYFSYDVKMKEKGDIPEGYSVSREKKERFSLILESASTNQTSMYLCASSPSEGGRAYEQFFGPGTRLTVL.

The V and J genes are TRBV9 and TRBJ1-2; D uncertain. Germline-derived CDR1 and CDR2 are SGDLS and YYNGEE. Trimming removed 4 bases at V and 7 bases at J, with 14 bases between. The CDR3 extends over 13 amino acids. For the CDR3, the DNA is TGTGCCAGCAGCCCCGGACGGGAGGGTGGCTACACCTTC. It specifies CASSPGREGGYTF. The complete variable domain, with remaining parts taken from reference TRBV9 and TRBJ1-2, reads DSGVTQTPKHLITATGQRVTLRCSPRSGDLSVYWYQQSLDQGLQFLIQYYNGEERAKGNILERFSAQQFPDLHSELNLSSLELGDSALYFCASSPGREGGYTFGSGTRLTVV.

This clone has just a few counts. The gene calls are TRBV5-1 and TRBJ2-7; D is possibly TRBD1 (5 bases). Trimming left V 1 base short and J 6 bases short, with 14 bases between. Germline loops: CDR1 SGHRS, CDR2 YFSETQ. This CDR3 contains 14 residues. CDR3: CASSLPQGSSEQYF. For the CDR3, the DNA is TGCGCCAGCAGCTTGCCCCAGGGTTCGAGCGAGCAGTACTTC.

V is TRBV11-3 and J is TRBJ2-7; TRBD2 might be the D (6 bases). This CDR3 comprises 18 residues. V was clipped by 1 base and J by 0 bases, with 19 bases between them. Germline CDR1 reads SGHNT; CDR2 reads YENEEA. CDR3 sequence (DNA): TGTGCCAGCAGCTTAGGGGGCTTTCGCGGGATCGTCTCCTACGAGCAGTACTTC. Translating it yields CASSLGGFRGIVSYEQYF.

The V call is TRBV6-1, the J call TRBJ1-4, with a tentative D call TRBD1 (5 bases). Trimming cost V 1 base and J 0 bases, with 12 bases left between them. The CDR3 length is 17 residues. Germline V gives CDR1 MNHNS, CDR2 SASEGT. CDR3 coding DNA: TGTGCCAGCAGTGAAGGCCCTCAGGGATCAACTAATGAAAAACTGTTTTTT. Translation gives CASSEGPQGSTNEKLFF.

This clone was counted between two and nine times. CDR3 amino acids: CASTPGYSNQPQHF. In DNA, the CDR3 is TGTGCCAGCACTCCAGGGTATAGCAATCAGCCCCAGCATTTT. V gene TRBV2 combines with J gene TRBJ1-5; perhaps TRBD1 as D (5 bases). With 7 bases removed from V and 0 bases from J, the gap between germline ends came to 10 bases. There are 14 residues in the CDR3. CDR1 SNHLY and CDR2 FYNNEI come from the germline V gene.

About this clone: The germline gene is not matched at one end of the junction; a read error may be the cause. This CDR3 reads CASRDSDKNTEAFF. CDR3 DNA sequence: TGTGCCAGCAGAGACTCGGACAAGAACACTGAAGCTTTCTTT. This chain connects TRBV6-4 to TRBJ1-1, with D possibly TRBD1 on 5 matching bases. This CDR3 contains 14 residues. Germline V gives CDR1 MRHNA, CDR2 SNTAGT.

The V and J genes are TRBV19 and TRBJ1-5; tentatively, D is TRBD1 (5 bases). Per the germline V gene, CDR1 is LNHDA and CDR2 is SQIVND (reference sequence). This CDR3 is built from 15 residues. V was trimmed by 6 bases and J by 0 bases, leaving 12 bases between them. The DNA for the CDR3 is TGTGCCAGTAGCCGACAGCTACTTAGCAATCAGCCCCAGCATTTT. This encodes CASSRQLLSNQPQHF. Drawing the rest from reference TRBV19 and TRBJ1-5, the complete variable domain is DGGITQSPKYLFRKEGQNVTLSCEQNLNHDAMYWYRQDPGQGLRLIYYSQIVNDFQKGDIAEGYSVSREKKESFPLTVTSAQKNPTAFYLCASSRQLLSNQPQHFGDGTRLSIL.

J is TRBJ2-1 and V is TRBV28; 10 bases fit TRBD1. The CDR3 has 15 residues. J lost 9 bases, V lost 6 bases, and 11 bases had no gene match. The germline gives CDR1 MDHEN, CDR2 SYDVKM. The CDR3 loop is CASSSPGQGSTEQFF. The CDR3, as DNA: TGTGCCAGCAGCTCACCGGGACAGGGGAGCACTGAGCAGTTCTTC.

The V gene is TRBV5-1, the J gene TRBJ1-5, with 10 bases aligning to TRBD1. From germline, CDR1 is SGHRS and CDR2 YFSETQ. The CDR3 sequence is 16 residues long. V shed 4 bases and J 5 bases; nucleotides not matched to a gene: 9. The CDR3 nucleotides are TGCGCCAGCAGCCCGGGGACAGGGGCTCTTGATCAGCCCCAGCATTTT. Its translation is CASSPGTGALDQPQHF.

The chain carries TRBV29-1 and TRBJ2-7; D is uncertain. The V end lost 6 bases, the J end lost 6 bases, and 12 bases lay between the germline ends. Per the germline V gene, CDR1 is SQVTM and CDR2 is ANQGSEA. The CDR3 has 11 amino acids. CDR3 coding DNA: TGCAGCGTAAGAGGCGTACGCGAGCAGTACTTC. This sequence encodes CSVRGVREQYF.

This rearrangement joins TRBV28 to TRBJ1-5, with D tentatively TRBD1 (5 bases). Per the germline V gene, CDR1 is MDHEN and CDR2 is SYDVKM. This CDR3 has 14 amino acids. Trimming took off 2 bases at V and 4 bases at J, with 9 bases between the two ends. The CDR3 loop is CASSLGGGNQPQHF. CDR3 in DNA: TGTGCCAGCAGTTTAGGGGGGGGGAATCAGCCCCAGCATTTT.

The table lists this clone with a few counts. The chain combines TRBV18 with TRBJ1-1; 7 positions agree with TRBD1. V lost 3 bases and J lost 4; bases outside the gene matches: 5. This CDR3 has 14 amino acids. The germline CDR1 and CDR2 sequences are KGHSH and LQKENI. The chain's CDR3 is CASSPRQGSTEAFF. DNA for the CDR3: TGTGCCAGCTCACCGCGACAGGGAAGCACTGAAGCTTTCTTT.

The V and J genes are TRBV5-4 and TRBJ1-3; D ambiguous. The CDR3 contains 14 residues. V was shortened by 5 bases and J by 0 bases, with 9 bases between the two germline ends. Germline values: CDR1 SGHNT, CDR2 YYREEE (reference sequence). As DNA, the CDR3 is TGTGCCAGCAGTTTGTTCAGCTCTGGAAACACCATATATTTT. Translation: CASSLFSSGNTIYF.

V and J are TRBV5-1 and TRBJ1-1; 10 positions agree with TRBD1. The germline V gene has CDR1 SGHRS and CDR2 YFSETQ. V gave up 7 bases and J gave up 4 bases; unmatched junction bases: 16. The CDR3 is 17 residues long. In DNA, the CDR3 is TGCGCCAGCCCTGCCTACCGGACAGGGGGGCGCAGCACTGAAGCTTTCTTT. Residues: CASPAYRTGGRSTEAFF.

V usage is TRBV13 and J usage is TRBJ2-7; 7 nucleotides agree with TRBD1. The CDR3 covers 14 residues. The trim removed 6 bases at V and 4 bases at J, leaving 9 bases unmatched. Germline V gene lookup returns CDR1 PRHDT and CDR2 FYEKMQ (reference sequence). CDR3 nucleotides: TGTGCCAGCAGGCCGTCGACAGGGATGTACGAGCAGTACTTC. It specifies CASRPSTGMYEQYF. Full variable domain (outside the CDR3, taken from reference TRBV13 and TRBJ2-7): AAGVIQSPRHLIKEKRETATLKCYPIPRHDTVYWYQQGPGQDPQFLISFYEKMQSDKGSIPDRFSAQQFSDYHSELNMSSLELGDSALYFCASRPSTGMYEQYFGPGTRLTVT.

The J gene is TRBJ2-5, the V gene TRBV30; 11 nucleotides match TRBD2. CDR1 and CDR2 from the germline V gene are GTSNPN and SVGIG (reference sequence). The CDR3 sequence is 14 residues long. The V gene end was trimmed by 4 bases and the J gene end by 1 base; junction bases not matched to a gene: 2. The CDR3, as DNA: TGTGCCTGGACTGGGACTAGCGGCCAAGAGACCCAGTACTTC. It specifies CAWTGTSGQETQYF.

The J gene is TRBJ2-7, the V gene TRBV7-8; a weak D match, TRBD1 (6 bases). The CDR3 consists of 15 residues. V lost 5 bases and J lost 3, with 17 bases in between. In germline, CDR1 is SGHVS, CDR2 FQNEAQ. CDR3: CASSIYYRADYEQYF. CDR3 DNA: TGTGCCAGCAGCATATACTACAGGGCCGACTACGAGCAGTACTTC.